This is a list of T cell receptor beta chains from one sample in a study of blood T cell repertoires in COVID-19. Clones were read by immunoSEQ multiplex PCR, and TCRdb kept only the in-frame ones, dropping some. The sample lists around 180,000 clones, about 81% seen once, with around 11% in the top ten. Input material: peripheral blood. The origin of the receptors is an elderly woman with COVID-19, enrolled during active disease. CDR3s include the opening cysteine and the closing phenylalanine or tryptophan. The D gene is left open where the match is weak. Size is omitted from some rows. Given values are once, few, many or a class for expanded clones.

V gene,clone size,J gene,D gene,CDR3 DNA,CDR3 protein
TRBV2,.,TRBJ2-5,.,TGTGCCAGCAGTGACAGGGTGGGAGAGACCCAGTACTTC,CASSDRVGETQYF
TRBV18,.,TRBJ1-6,TRBD1,TGTGCCAGCTCACTGATGACAGGGGATAATTCACCCCTCCACTTT,CASSLMTGDNSPLHF
TRBV19,.,TRBJ2-3,.,TGTGCCAGTAGAGGGGTCACAGATACGCAGTATTTT,CASRGVTDTQYF
TRBV2,.,TRBJ2-7,TRBD1,TGTGCCAGCAGCCCCGACAGGGGGGGCCCCGAGCAGTACTTC,CASSPDRGGPEQYF
TRBV2,.,TRBJ2-3,.,TGTGCCAGCAGCCAAAATTTAGGGGCCCCAGATACGCAGTATTTT,CASSQNLGAPDTQYF
TRBV11-3,once,TRBJ2-3,.,TGTGCCAGCAGTCGACAGCCTAGCACAGATACGCAGTATTTT,CASSRQPSTDTQYF
TRBV19,.,TRBJ2-3,TRBD2,TGTGCCAGTAGTATGACCTCGGCGGGGGGTGGAGATACGCAGTATTTT,CASSMTSAGGGDTQYF
TRBV5-4,.,TRBJ1-6,TRBD1,TGTGCCAGCAGCCGGAGCTCCGGGACAGGGGTCGGTTCACCCCTCCACTTT,CASSRSSGTGVGSPLHF
TRBV6-2/TRBV6-3,.,TRBJ1-2,TRBD1,TGTGCCAGCAGTTACCGGTTGGGACAGAATTCCTTCTATGGCTACACCTTC,CASSYRLGQNSFYGYTF
TRBV21-1,.,TRBJ2-1,.,TGTGCCAGCAGCCCCCGACTCCTCGAATACAATGAGCAGTTCTTC,CASSPRLLEYNEQFF
TRBV7-2,.,TRBJ2-7,TRBD1,TGTGCCAGCAGCCCGGGACAGGGGCACGAGCAGTACTTC,CASSPGQGHEQYF